Below, 28 T cell receptor beta chains from the same sample are listed, as sequenced in a study of T cells after yellow fever vaccination. TCRdb re-called the 5' RACE reads with MiXCR, one entry per CDR3 protein. Of approximately 32,000 distinct CDR3 sequences listed, approximately 6.6% were seen once; the top ten hold 20% to 25%. The source was PBMCs, either bulk or a sorted T-cell subset (CD4+, CD8+, memory, or dextramer-sorted; not recorded which), collected on the day of the first yellow fever vaccination. Source of these receptors: a man aged 18 to 29 who received the YFV17D yellow fever vaccine.

This clonotype was seen many times. The chain recombines TRBV3-1 with TRBJ2-1; D is undetermined. This CDR3 has 13 amino acids. Deletions cut 2 bases from V and 5 bases from J, with 7 bases between. Germline assignment: CDR1 LGHDT and CDR2 YNNKEL (reference sequence). For the CDR3, the DNA is TGTGCCAGCAGCCAAATGCGGAACAATGAGCAGTTCTTC. Translating it yields CASSQMRNNEQFF.

This clonotype was found a few times. This chain connects TRBV12-3 or TRBV12-4 to TRBJ2-3, with 14 bases identical to TRBD2. V shed 6 bases and J 6 bases; nucleotides not matched to a gene: 17. This CDR3 spans 19 amino acids. For the CDR3, the DNA is TGTGCCAGCAGGACCGATTACGTGGGACTAGCGGGGGCTTCGGATACGCAGTATTTT. This encodes CASRTDYVGLAGASDTQYF.

This clonotype was found many times. This chain uses TRBV12-3 or TRBV12-4 with TRBJ1-2; D uncertain. This CDR3 spans 15 amino acids. V was trimmed by 6 bases and J by 4 bases, leaving 18 bases between them. DNA for the CDR3: TGTGCCAGCAGCCGTGGCGCCTATGGTTTCTATGGCTACACCTTC. Protein: CASSRGAYGFYGYTF.

This clonotype was picked up a small number of times. V and J are TRBV7-8 and TRBJ1-5; 7 nucleotides align to TRBD1. Germline CDR1 and CDR2: SGHVS and FQNEAQ. Unmatched junction bases numbered 19, after V lost 5 bases and J lost 0 bases. This CDR3 spans 20 amino acids. The CDR3 spells CASSTAPDPQGTSSNQPQHF. DNA of the CDR3: TGTGCCAGCAGCACCGCCCCCGACCCACAGGGGACGAGTAGCAATCAGCCCCAGCATTTT.

This clonotype has only a few counts. This sequence joins TRBV7-9 and TRBJ2-3, with no clear D. Germline V CDR1 and CDR2: SEHNR, FQNEAQ (reference sequence). The CDR3 sequence is 15 residues long. V dropped 2 bases and J dropped 0 bases, with 9 bases sitting between them. The CDR3 DNA reads as TGTGCCAGCAGCTTAAAGGCGGTTAGCACAGATACGCAGTATTTT. This encodes CASSLKAVSTDTQYF.

This clonotype was detected many times. This chain connects TRBV4-3 to TRBJ2-2; D unresolved. V gave up 4 bases and J gave up 6 bases, with 15 bases separating them. The germline gives CDR1 LGHNA, CDR2 YSLEER. The CDR3 runs 15 residues. The CDR3 region has the DNA TGCGCCAGCAGCCCACGACCAGTACAGTCCGGGGAGCTGTTTTTT. Translation: CASSPRPVQSGELFF.

This clonotype occurred many times. The chain combines TRBV7-9 with TRBJ2-1, with D maybe TRBD2 (5 bases). CDR1 is SEHNR, CDR2 FQNEAQ, per germline (reference sequence). V lost 1 base and J 4 bases, leaving 8 bases between the germline ends. The CDR3 length is 14 residues. The CDR3 bases are TGTGCCAGCAGCTTAGTTGAGCGGTACAATGAGCAGTTCTTC. Amino acids: CASSLVERYNEQFF.

Ten or more counts support this clonotype. CDR3 in amino acids: CASSRTSGGKETQYF. The CDR3 DNA is TGTGCCAGCTCACGGACTAGCGGGGGAAAAGAGACCCAGTACTTC. This chain links TRBV18 with TRBJ2-5, with 13 bases that match TRBD2. Per germline, CDR1 KGHSH and CDR2 LQKENI. Trimming cost V 4 bases and J 3 bases; bases outside gene matches: 2. The CDR3 covers 15 residues.

The V gene is TRBV12-3 or TRBV12-4, the J gene TRBJ1-5; no reliable D call. The ends were cut back, 3 bases at V and 4 bases at J, with 4 bases in the middle. This CDR3 region has 12 residues. Written as DNA, the CDR3 is TGTGCCAGCAGTTTCGGAAATCAGCCCCAGCATTTT. Translating gives CASSFGNQPQHF.

The gene calls are TRBV12-3 or TRBV12-4 and TRBJ2-2; D ambiguous. The CDR3 has 11 residues. With 3 bases removed from V and 8 bases from J, the gap between germline ends came to 4 bases. Here the CDR3 DNA reads TGTGCCAGCAGTTTTCGAGGGGAGCTGTTTTTT. It specifies CASSFRGELFF.

This clonotype has at least ten counts. The chain has TRBV10-2 and TRBJ1-1; D is perhaps TRBD1 (6 bases). Germline V CDR1 and CDR2: WSHSY, SAAADI. The CDR3 extends over 12 amino acids. V gave up 8 bases and J gave up 1 base, with 8 bases separating them. The DNA for the CDR3 is TGCGCCAGCCAGACAGGGAACACTGAAGCTTTCTTT. Protein product: CASQTGNTEAFF.

Ten or more counts support this clonotype. The rearrangement uses TRBV20-1 and TRBJ1-1; a possible D gene is TRBD1 (5 bases). V was pared by 7 bases and J by 0 bases, with 12 bases between. The germline V gene has CDR1 DFQATT and CDR2 SNEGSKA (reference sequence). This CDR3 is 13 amino acids long. The CDR3 bases are TGCAGTGTTGTGGTGGGACTGAACACTGAAGCTTTCTTT. The encoded protein is CSVVVGLNTEAFF.

This clonotype was seen only a few times. V usage is TRBV6-1 and J usage is TRBJ2-3; D possibly corresponds to TRBD1 (5 bases). Germline V lookup: CDR1 MNHNS, CDR2 SASEGT. This CDR3 spans 14 amino acids. V was shortened by 6 bases and J by 3 bases, with 13 bases between the two germline ends. Here the CDR3 DNA reads TGTGCCAGCAGCCCGACAGAGCTAACAGATACGCAGTATTTT. Its translation is CASSPTELTDTQYF.

This clonotype was recorded many times. In DNA, the CDR3 is TGTGCCACCAGTGATTTGCTCCGACAGGGACATATCTACGGGGAGCTGTTTTTT. It is translated as CATSDLLRQGHIYGELFF. This chain connects TRBV24-1 to TRBJ2-2; 7 bases map to TRBD1. V trimming: 0 bases; J trimming: 7 bases; junction bases outside the gene matches: 13. The CDR3 contains 18 residues. The germline CDR1 and CDR2 sequences are KGHDR and SFDVKD.

This clonotype was counted ten times or more. The genes are TRBV9 and TRBJ1-2; D is possibly TRBD1 (6 bases). There are 14 residues in the CDR3. The V gene's germline CDR1 is SGDLS and CDR2 YYNGEE. Deletions cut 2 bases from V and 7 bases from J, with 15 bases between. CDR3 protein: CASSVDAGDRGYTF. The CDR3 region has the DNA TGTGCCAGCAGCGTCGATGCAGGGGACCGTGGCTACACCTTC.

At least ten counts were recorded for this clonotype. The chain couples TRBV15 to TRBJ1-3; 8 bases are shared with TRBD1. The CDR3 consists of 14 residues. Germline V lookup: CDR1 LNHNV, CDR2 YYDKDF (reference sequence). V lost 6 bases to trimming and J lost 4 bases; unmatched junction nucleotides: 5. CDR3 loop: CATSKTGVGNTIYF. The CDR3 nucleotides read TGTGCCACCAGTAAGACAGGGGTCGGAAACACCATATATTTT.

This clonotype was seen repeatedly, ten times or more. The chain uses TRBV7-3 and TRBJ2-1; no definite D call. V dropped 4 bases and J dropped 1 base, with 8 bases sitting between them. Germline V gene data show CDR1 as SGHTA and CDR2 as FQGTGA. The CDR3 is made up of 14 amino acids. The DNA of the CDR3 is TGTGCCAGCAGCTCGGGCGGTTCCTACAATGAGCAGTTCTTC. Translating it yields CASSSGGSYNEQFF.

This clonotype was counted at least ten times. The chain joins TRBV7-2 to TRBJ2-6, with D perhaps TRBD2 (6 bases). The CDR3 sequence is 17 residues long. Trimming removed 5 bases from V and 0 bases from J, with 14 bases in between. CDR1 and CDR2 (germline): SGHTA, FQGNSA. The DNA for the CDR3 is TGTGCCAGCAGCCCCCTCCACGGGGGCTCTGGGGCCAACGTCCTGACTTTC. This codes for CASSPLHGGSGANVLTF.

This clonotype was counted at least ten times. The chain has TRBV20-1 and TRBJ1-5; no clear D. The length of the CDR3 is 15 residues. Trimming removed 5 bases from V and 2 bases from J, with 16 bases in between. Germline loops: CDR1 DFQATT, CDR2 SNEGSKA (reference sequence). This chain's CDR3 is CSAPEVNSGNQPQHF. CDR3 DNA: TGCAGTGCTCCTGAGGTTAATAGCGGCAATCAGCCCCAGCATTTT.

This clonotype has a count of ten or more. V usage is TRBV11-2 and J usage is TRBJ2-7, with D perhaps assigned TRBD1 or TRBD2 (5 bases each). Looked up from germline, CDR1 is SGHAT and CDR2 is FQNNGV. V dropped 5 bases and J dropped 5 bases, with 22 bases sitting between them. This CDR3 contains 16 residues. CDR3 loop: CASSRFHGTSLNEQYF. The CDR3 DNA reads TGTGCCAGCAGCCGATTTCACGGGACCTCCCTCAACGAGCAGTACTTC.

V gene TRBV18 combines with J gene TRBJ2-3, with TRBD2 matching over 9 bases. This CDR3 region has 15 residues. Trimming at V came to 3 bases and at J to 6 bases, leaving 7 bases not matched to a gene. In germline, CDR1 is KGHSH, CDR2 LQKENI. CDR3 sequence reads: CASSPLRLADDTQYF. The CDR3 DNA follows: TGTGCCAGCTCACCGCTCCGACTAGCGGATGATACGCAGTATTTT.

Many counts were recorded for this clonotype. In nucleotides, the CDR3 is TGTGCCAGCATCTTTCGTGCGGGCACTGAAGCTTTCTTT. This gives the protein CASIFRAGTEAFF. The chain couples TRBV6-1 to TRBJ1-1; D unresolved. This CDR3 has 13 amino acids. V dropped 7 bases and J dropped 4 bases, with 13 bases sitting between them. Germline V CDR1 and CDR2: MNHNS, SASEGT.

This clonotype appeared many times. The chain recombines TRBV20-1 with TRBJ1-4; D not certain. Germline V gene lookup returns CDR1 DFQATT and CDR2 SNEGSKA (reference sequence). This CDR3 is built from 10 residues. Written as DNA, the CDR3 is TGCGCAGTTTCAGGAGAAAAACTGTTTTTT. It yields the protein CAVSGEKLFF.

This clonotype was counted ten times or more. This rearrangement joins TRBV4-1 to TRBJ2-2, with D possibly being TRBD1 or TRBD2 (5 bases each). Germline lookup yields CDR1 MGHRA and CDR2 YSYEKL. The CDR3 has 15 residues. With 3 bases removed from V and 4 bases from J, the gap between germline ends came to 12 bases. The CDR3 nucleotides are TGCGCCAGCAGCCATATCGAGGGGAGCACCGGGGAGCTGTTTTTT. It encodes CASSHIEGSTGELFF.

This clonotype has at least ten counts. The J gene is TRBJ2-1, the V gene TRBV20-1; no definite D call. Trimming removed 6 bases at V and 7 bases at J, with 13 bases between. Germline CDR1 reads DFQATT; CDR2 reads SNEGSKA (reference sequence). This CDR3 has 12 residues. This CDR3 reads CSALAERNEQFF. CDR3 bases: TGCAGTGCCCTTGCGGAACGGAATGAGCAGTTCTTC.

The table lists this clonotype with many counts. CDR3 loop: CASKDREGETQYF. In DNA form, the CDR3 reads TGTGCCAGCAAGGACAGGGAGGGAGAGACCCAGTACTTC. This rearrangement joins TRBV2 to TRBJ2-5; perhaps TRBD1 as D (8 bases). This CDR3 spans 13 amino acids. V gave up 7 bases and J gave up 4 bases, with 13 bases separating them. CDR1 is SNHLY and CDR2 is FYNNEI in the germline V gene.

This chain connects TRBV7-2 to TRBJ2-1; 11 bases fit TRBD2. The CDR3 has 14 residues. V was pared by 1 base and J by 14 bases, with 7 bases of the junction left unmatched. CDR1 is SGHTA and CDR2 is FQGNSA in the germline V gene. The CDR3 sequence is CASSLELAGGPEFF. Written as DNA, the CDR3 is TGTGCCAGCAGCTTAGAATTAGCGGGGGGGCCGGAGTTCTTC. The variable domain in full, with the rest retrieved from reference TRBV7-2 and TRBJ2-1, is GAGVSQSPSNKVTEKGKDVELRCDPISGHTALYWYRQSLGQGLEFLIYFQGNSAPDKSGLPSDRFSAERTGGSVSTLTIQRTQQEDSAVYLCASSLELAGGPEFFGPGTRLTVL.

There are many counts of this clonotype. The CDR3 coding sequence is TGCAGTGCTAGACCCGGGTGGGACTATGGCTACACCTTC. Translated, it gives CSARPGWDYGYTF. The chain uses TRBV20-1 and TRBJ1-2; D not resolved. This CDR3 spans 13 amino acids. Germline values: CDR1 DFQATT, CDR2 SNEGSKA (reference sequence). V lost 2 bases and J lost 3, with 10 bases in between.